The 14 T cell receptor beta chains below all came from one sample that was sequenced in a study of regulatory T cells in long-lasting Graves disease. Regarding time point: newly diagnosed GD, antithyroid drugs for less than 3 months. PBMC-derived RNA was used for the TCR library. iRepertoire HTBI primers and Arm-PCR of CDR3 regions built TCR beta libraries. TCRdb fed the multiplex PCR reads into MiXCR, producing one record per CDR3 protein. The table has hundreds of thousands of distinct CDR3 sequences, 15% to 19% seen once; the top ten hold 22%. The sample consisted of peripheral blood mononuclear cells (PBMCs), taken at new diagnosis, from a patient treated with antithyroid drugs. Source of these receptors: a female donor with Graves disease.

This clonotype was found many times. The CDR3 loop reads CASSAGLAVYEQYF. Here the CDR3 DNA reads TGTGCCAGCAGCGCCGGACTAGCGGTGTACGAGCAGTACTTC. The chain employs TRBV7-2 and TRBJ2-7; 10 bases match TRBD2. CDR1 and CDR2 (germline): SGHTA, FQGNSA. Trimming at V came to 5 bases and at J to 4 bases, leaving 5 bases not matched to a gene. The CDR3 totals 14 residues.

Concerning this clonotype itself: A much larger clone differs by one base, so this may be a read error. The chain is built from TRBV2 and TRBJ1-5; a weak D match, TRBD1 (5 bases). Germline CDR1 and CDR2: SNHLY and FYNNEI. The CDR3 totals 14 residues. The DNA of the CDR3 is TGTGCCAGCAGCGAAGGGACGGGGAAGCAGCCCCAGCATTTT. Translation: CASSEGTGKQPQHF.

This clonotype was counted only a few times. The chain joins TRBV12-3 or TRBV12-4 to TRBJ1-5, with D possibly being TRBD1 (5 bases). This CDR3 spans 12 amino acids. V was shortened by 3 bases and J by 9 bases, with 9 bases between the two germline ends. The CDR3 sequence: CASSLGGGPQHF. CDR3 bases: TGTGCCAGCAGTTTGGGGGGGGGGCCCCAGCATTTT.

To note about this clonotype: The junction departs from germline at one end; a sequencing error may be responsible. The rearrangement links TRBV5-1 to TRBJ2-2; no clear D gene. This CDR3 has 14 amino acids. CDR1 is SGHRS, CDR2 YFSETQ, per germline. CDR3 bases: TGCGCCGGCAGCTTGGCTTACTGGGTAGGGGAGCTGTTTTTT. Translated: CAGSLAYWVGELFF.

V and J are TRBV6-1 and TRBJ2-7; 8 nucleotides match TRBD2. The V gene's germline CDR1 is MNHNS and CDR2 SASEGT. This CDR3 comprises 15 residues. V trimming: 5 bases; J trimming: 3 bases; junction bases outside the gene matches: 9. CDR3 sequence reads: CASSLGLAAIYEQYF. DNA for the CDR3: TGTGCCAGCAGTCTCGGACTAGCAGCGATCTACGAGCAGTACTTC.

This clonotype has ten or more counts. J is TRBJ2-3 and V is TRBV7-2; 13 bases match TRBD2. Germline V lookup: CDR1 SGHTA, CDR2 FQGNSA. J gave up 0 bases and V 5 bases, and 8 bases lay outside the gene matches. This CDR3 is 18 amino acids long. This chain's CDR3 is CASSPRTSGSASTDTQYF. The CDR3 DNA reads as TGTGCCAGCAGCCCGCGGACTAGCGGGAGTGCCAGCACAGATACGCAGTATTTT.

As to this clonotype: Just one base apart from a much larger clone, this may be a read error. The CDR3 sequence is CACSLRRERLNTGELFF. CDR3 sequence (DNA): TGTGCCTGCAGCTTACGGCGGGAGAGACTGAACACCGGGGAGCTGTTTTTT. The rearrangement links TRBV7-2 to TRBJ2-2, with TRBD2 matching over 7 bases. The CDR3 loop spans 17 amino acids. Per germline, CDR1 SGHTA and CDR2 FQGNSA.

This clonotype was seen at least ten times. The chain combines TRBV7-2 with TRBJ2-2; tentatively, D is TRBD2 (5 bases). V was clipped by 3 bases and J by 2 bases, with 7 bases between them. Germline lookup yields CDR1 SGHTA and CDR2 FQGNSA. The CDR3 runs 14 residues. CDR3 nucleotide sequence: TGTGCCAGCAGCTTTGGGAGAAACACCGGGGAGCTGTTTTTT. It is translated as CASSFGRNTGELFF.

The chain links TRBV27 to TRBJ2-1; TRBD2 matches 12 bases. Germline CDR1 and CDR2: MNHEY and SMNVEV (reference sequence). The ends lost 1 base at V and 7 bases at J; junction bases unmatched: 8. This CDR3 spans 17 amino acids. In DNA form, the CDR3 reads TGTGCCAGCAGTTTATTGGCTAGCGGGAGGGCCCGGAATGAGCAGTTCTTC. Translated: CASSLLASGRARNEQFF.

This clonotype occurred a few times. V usage is TRBV29-1 and J usage is TRBJ2-1, with D perhaps TRBD1 or TRBD2 (7 bases each). In germline, CDR1 is SQVTM, CDR2 ANQGSEA. The V end was cut by 5 bases, the J end by 4 bases, with 21 bases between. The CDR3 is 16 residues long. This chain's CDR3 is CSVSEGAGVLYNEQFF. CDR3 nucleotides: TGCAGCGTTTCAGAGGGGGCGGGGGTGCTTTACAATGAGCAGTTCTTC.

The chain joins TRBV29-1 to TRBJ1-2; D uncertain. Per the germline V gene, CDR1 is SQVTM and CDR2 is ANQGSEA. Trimming removed 4 bases from V and 0 bases from J, with 9 bases in between. CDR3 length: 13 amino acids. CDR3 residues: CSVASQANYGYTF. The DNA of the CDR3 is TGCAGCGTTGCCAGTCAAGCTAACTATGGCTACACCTTC.

This clonotype was picked up many times. This rearrangement joins TRBV24-1 to TRBJ2-3; D remains unclear. Trimming removed 4 bases from V and 0 bases from J, with 10 bases in between. The CDR3 runs to 15 residues. Germline-derived CDR1 and CDR2 are KGHDR and SFDVKD. In DNA form, the CDR3 reads TGTGCCACCAGTGAACGTGGGCCCAGCACAGATACGCAGTATTTT. It specifies CATSERGPSTDTQYF.

A few counts support this clonotype. V usage is TRBV6-1 and J usage is TRBJ2-1; D remains ambiguous. From germline, CDR1 is MNHNS and CDR2 SASEGT. Between the trimmed V and J ends, which lost 6 bases and 10 bases, there was a span of 7 bases. The CDR3 spans 10 residues. The chain's CDR3 is CASSRNEQFF. In DNA, the CDR3 is TGTGCCAGCAGCCGTAACGAGCAGTTCTTC.

This clonotype was found a few times. The rearrangement joins TRBV5-1 to TRBJ2-5; 7 bases are shared with TRBD2. CDR3 length equals 18 residues. V lost 0 bases to trimming and J lost 5 bases; unmatched junction nucleotides: 16. The germline V gene has CDR1 SGHRS and CDR2 YFSETQ. CDR3 residues: CASSLEPQRGTNAETQYF. CDR3 in DNA: TGCGCCAGCAGCTTGGAGCCCCAGCGGGGCACGAACGCGGAGACCCAGTACTTC.